The 12 T cell receptor beta chains listed next were all sequenced from one sample in a study of blood T cell repertoires in COVID-19 (dated by TCRdb to 2018 to 2020). The library relied on the immunoSEQ multiplex PCR assay. What TCRdb holds here is the immuneACCESS table cut down to in-frame rearrangements. Part of the clones is not present; checked against another copy, under half of the missing clones reflect an unresolved V gene, and the others are unexplained. Here the sample has roughly 73,000 clones; 70% to 90% occur a single time. Of the sample, roughly 2.7% falls within the top ten clones. Sequenced material: peripheral blood. The receptors come from a man in his 70s with active or convalescent COVID-19.

V is TRBV29-1 and J is TRBJ1-2, with D possibly matching TRBD1 (6 bases). V was shortened by 0 bases and J by 7 bases, with 12 bases between the two germline ends. The CDR3 length is 13 residues. Germline values: CDR1 SQVTM, CDR2 ANQGSEA. The CDR3 DNA sequence: TGCAGCGTTGAAGAGGCAGGGGTGGGTGGCTACACCTTC. Translated, it gives CSVEEAGVGGYTF.

The J gene is TRBJ1-2, the V gene TRBV5-4; TRBD1 agrees at 8 bases. The germline V gene encodes CDR1 SGHNT and CDR2 YYREEE (reference sequence). Losses at the gene ends were 2 bases for V and 4 bases for J; bases not matched to a gene: 10. The CDR3 runs to 16 residues. The CDR3 DNA follows: TGTGCCAGCAGCTTACCATCCGGGACAGGAATCTATGGCTACACCTTC. Protein product: CASSLPSGTGIYGYTF.

V is TRBV6-6 and J is TRBJ2-3; 11 positions match TRBD2. CDR1 is MNHNY and CDR2 is SVGAGI in the germline V gene (reference sequence). The CDR3 contains 16 residues. The junction had 9 bases not matched to a gene; V was cut back by 4 bases and J by 6 bases. This chain's CDR3 is CASSSTLAGGPDTQYF. CDR3 nucleotides: TGTGCCAGCAGTTCCACTTTAGCGGGAGGGCCGGATACGCAGTATTTT.

This clone appeared once. The genes are TRBV3-1 (or the pseudogene TRBV3-2) and TRBJ1-6; the D gene is possibly TRBD1 (5 bases). The length of the CDR3 is 15 residues. Trimming stripped 2 bases from V and 6 bases from J, with 11 bases between. Looked up from germline, CDR1 is LGHDT and CDR2 is YNNKEL (reference sequence). The CDR3 nucleotides read TGTGCCAGCAGCCAACGACAGAGTGGTAATTCACCCCTCCACTTT. It yields the protein CASSQRQSGNSPLHF.

The chain uses TRBV28 and TRBJ2-7, with 8 positions matching TRBD1. CDR3 length: 13 amino acids. The germline V gene encodes CDR1 MDHEN and CDR2 SYDVKM. V was pared by 6 bases and J by 3 bases, with 4 bases of the junction left unmatched. The CDR3 here is CASSSTGGYEQYF. CDR3 coding DNA: TGTGCCAGCAGCAGCACAGGGGGCTACGAGCAGTACTTC.

The chain employs TRBV15 and TRBJ1-1; D is unresolved. The germline V and J ends were trimmed by 0 bases and 6 bases, with 14 bases remaining between them. Germline-derived CDR1 and CDR2 are LNHNV and YYDKDF (reference sequence). This CDR3 is built from 15 residues. CDR3 amino acids: CATSRELRGSAEAFF. DNA of the CDR3: TGTGCCACCAGCAGAGAATTGAGAGGGTCAGCTGAAGCTTTCTTT.

V and J are TRBV18 and TRBJ2-5; the match to TRBD1 covers 9 bases. V lost 2 bases to trimming and J lost 5 bases; unmatched junction nucleotides: 6. The CDR3 consists of 15 residues. CDR1 and CDR2 from the germline V gene are KGHSH and LQKENI. CDR3 loop: CASSPGTGILETQYF. The CDR3 DNA reads TGTGCCAGCTCACCAGGGACAGGGATTTTGGAGACCCAGTACTTC.

The gene calls are TRBV2 and TRBJ1-6, with D possibly being TRBD1 (6 bases). This CDR3 contains 16 residues. CDR1 and CDR2 from the germline V gene are SNHLY and FYNNEI. V was clipped by 6 bases and J by 3 bases, with 15 bases between them. The CDR3 sequence is CASRRDQGIYNSPLHF. The CDR3 DNA sequence: TGTGCCAGCAGGCGTGACCAGGGGATCTATAATTCACCCCTCCACTTT.

This chain connects TRBV9 to TRBJ2-5; 9 nucleotides match TRBD2. The junction had 2 bases not matched to a gene; V was cut back by 1 base and J by 1 base. The CDR3 totals 15 residues. Germline V gives CDR1 SGDLS, CDR2 YYNGEE. Here the CDR3 reads CASSVFSGGQETQYF. CDR3 nucleotides: TGTGCCAGCAGCGTATTTAGCGGGGGCCAAGAGACCCAGTACTTC.

This chain uses TRBV28 with TRBJ2-2, with D hard to call. V lost 5 bases, J lost 7 bases, and 8 bases lay in between. CDR3 length equals 12 residues. In germline, CDR1 is MDHEN, CDR2 SYDVKM. The CDR3 reads CASSLSIGELFF. For the CDR3, the DNA is TGTGCCAGCAGTCTTAGTATCGGGGAGCTGTTTTTT.

This clone has just one count. The rearrangement links TRBV9 to TRBJ2-7, with 10 positions matching TRBD2. The trim removed 0 bases at V and 6 bases at J, leaving 9 bases unmatched. The CDR3 is made up of 16 amino acids. CDR1 SGDLS and CDR2 YYNGEE come from the germline V gene. CDR3 region: CASSVDVAGGLGEQYF. The CDR3 DNA sequence: TGTGCCAGCAGCGTAGATGTAGCGGGAGGTCTTGGCGAGCAGTACTTC.

This clone has only a few counts. The V gene is TRBV6-5, the J gene TRBJ1-5, with D possibly matching TRBD1 (6 bases). CDR3 length equals 14 residues. CDR1 MNHEY and CDR2 SVGAGI come from the germline V gene. Trimming shortened V by 6 bases and J by 3 bases, and 12 bases separated the two germline ends. DNA of the CDR3: TGTGCCAGCAGACCCCAGGGGATCAATCAGCCCCAGCATTTT. Encoded protein: CASRPQGINQPQHF.